The subject of this entry is one T cell receptor beta chain. Its antigen is not known. TCRdb fed the 5' RACE reads into MiXCR, producing one record per CDR3 protein. The sample holds 750,000 to 850,000 distinct CDR3 sequences, approximately 12% seen once. This sample was taken from a study of CD8 T cells in ankylosing spondylitis. Whole-study results and caveats: Seemingly distinctive of ankylosing spondylitis blood was a TCR beta motif formed by eight highly homologous variants.

Trimming removed 4 bases at V and 7 bases at J, with 17 bases between. Germline-derived CDR1 and CDR2 are DFQATT and SNEGSKA (reference sequence). The CDR3 length is 14 residues. The receptor was derived from a male donor with ankylosing spondylitis. The sequenced material came from blood, either unsorted or a sorted T cell fraction (not recorded which). J is TRBJ2-1 and V is TRBV20-1; D may match TRBD1 or TRBD2 (5 bases each). CDR3: CSATLGTNRNEQFF. CDR3 in DNA: TGCAGTGCTACACTGGGGACGAATAGGAATGAGCAGTTCTTC.